One and the same sample provided the 15 T cell receptor beta chains below, sequenced in a study of CD8+CD57+ T cells in acquired aplastic anemia. It was genomic DNA that served as the template for profiling TCR beta VDJ and CDR3. TCRdb reanalysed the reads using MiXCR and keeps one entry per CDR3 protein. The table lists 200,000 or so distinct CDR3 sequences, roughly 64% of them singletons. Sequencing input: sorted CD4+, CD8+, or CD8+CD57+ T cells (not recorded which) from PBMCs. Receptor source: a human donor with severe aplastic anemia or a healthy control (not recorded which).

The V and J genes are TRBV7-9 and TRBJ1-2; D is unresolved. V gave up 0 bases and J gave up 0 bases, with 8 bases separating them. Germline V gene sequence: CDR1 SEHNR, CDR2 FQNEAQ (reference sequence). The CDR3 is 15 amino acids. CDR3: CASSLASVANYGYTF. Written as DNA, the CDR3 is TGTGCCAGCAGCTTAGCTTCAGTAGCTAACTATGGCTACACCTTC.

This clonotype was detected many times. This chain uses TRBV13 with TRBJ2-7, with 14 bases aligning to TRBD2. CDR1 is PRHDT and CDR2 is FYEKMQ in the germline V gene (reference sequence). V was pared by 5 bases and J by 2 bases, with 8 bases of the junction left unmatched. There are 17 residues in the CDR3. The chain's CDR3 is CASSTWTSGGTTYEQYF. The CDR3 DNA is TGTGCCAGCAGCACCTGGACTAGCGGGGGGACTACCTACGAGCAGTACTTC. Variable domain in full (rest from reference TRBV13 and TRBJ2-7): AAGVIQSPRHLIKEKRETATLKCYPIPRHDTVYWYQQGPGQDPQFLISFYEKMQSDKGSIPDRFSAQQFSDYHSELNMSSLELGDSALYFCASSTWTSGGTTYEQYFGPGTRLTVT.

The chain combines TRBV19 with TRBJ2-2, with D possibly TRBD2 on 5 matching bases. V dropped 4 bases and J dropped 3 bases, with 9 bases sitting between them. Germline V gene sequence: CDR1 LNHDA, CDR2 SQIVND (reference sequence). This CDR3 region has 14 residues. The CDR3 DNA follows: TGTGCCAGTAGTACAACTAGGTACACCGGGGAGCTGTTTTTT. Translating gives CASSTTRYTGELFF. The full variable domain, with the rest looked up from reference TRBV19 and TRBJ2-2, is DGGITQSPKYLFRKEGQNVTLSCEQNLNHDAMYWYRQDPGQGLRLIYYSQIVNDFQKGDIAEGYSVSREKKESFPLTVTSAQKNPTAFYLCASSTTRYTGELFFGEGSRLTVL.

This chain joins TRBV5-1 and TRBJ1-3, with D perhaps matching TRBD1 (5 bases). Germline V CDR1 and CDR2: SGHRS, YFSETQ. V lost 0 bases to trimming and J lost 8 bases, with 12 bases between them. This CDR3 spans 14 amino acids. In DNA form, the CDR3 reads TGCGCCAGCAGCTTGGCGCAGGGTTTAGACACCATATATTTT. Translating gives CASSLAQGLDTIYF.

The chain couples TRBV5-6 to TRBJ2-7; D is possibly TRBD1 (6 bases). Germline values: CDR1 SGHDT, CDR2 YYEEEE. This CDR3 comprises 14 residues. Trimming removed 5 bases from V and 5 bases from J, with 17 bases in between. In DNA, the CDR3 is TGTGCCAGCAGTCTTCCTGCAGGGGCCCACGAGCAGTACTTC. Protein: CASSLPAGAHEQYF.

The V gene is TRBV11-1, the J gene TRBJ2-7; tentative D call: TRBD1 (5 bases). Trimming left V 3 bases short and J 3 bases short, with 9 bases between. The CDR3 loop spans 13 amino acids. Germline V gene data show CDR1 as SGHAT and CDR2 as FQDESV (reference sequence). Here the CDR3 DNA reads TGTGCCAGCAGCTTGACAGCCTACTACGAGCAGTACTTC. Translation gives CASSLTAYYEQYF.

The chain combines TRBV7-8 with TRBJ2-7; a possible D gene is TRBD2 (6 bases). Germline lookup yields CDR1 SGHVS and CDR2 FQNEAQ. Between the trimmed V and J ends, which lost 1 base and 0 bases, there was a span of 13 bases. The CDR3 spans 16 residues. The CDR3 DNA is TGTGCCAGCAGCTTAGAGGGGAGGCCTTCCTCCTACGAGCAGTACTTC. Encoded protein: CASSLEGRPSSYEQYF. Variable domain in full (rest from reference TRBV7-8 and TRBJ2-7): GAGVSQSPRYKVAKRGQDVALRCDPISGHVSLFWYQQALGQGPEFLTYFQNEAQLDKSGLPSDRFFAERPEGSVSTLKIQRTQQEDSAVYLCASSLEGRPSSYEQYFGPGTRLTVT.

The rearrangement joins TRBV2 to TRBJ2-7; 8 nucleotides match TRBD1. CDR3 length: 14 residues. Per germline, CDR1 SNHLY and CDR2 FYNNEI. The V gene end was trimmed by 7 bases and the J gene end by 3 bases; junction bases not matched to a gene: 8. The DNA of the CDR3 is TGTGCCAGCACCTCCCAGGGACAGGACTACGAGCAGTACTTC. Its translation is CASTSQGQDYEQYF.

V gene TRBV28 combines with J gene TRBJ2-7; D might be TRBD1 (6 bases). In germline, CDR1 is MDHEN, CDR2 SYDVKM. This CDR3 spans 13 amino acids. V lost 5 bases to trimming and J lost 7 bases, with 15 bases between them. The CDR3, as DNA: TGTGCCAGCAGTACCAGGGGAACCGGGGAGCAGTACTTC. Translating gives CASSTRGTGEQYF.

This chain links TRBV20-1 with TRBJ2-5; possibly TRBD1 for D (5 bases). The length of the CDR3 is 13 residues. Between the trimmed V and J ends, which lost 6 bases and 0 bases, there was a span of 11 bases. Germline V CDR1 and CDR2: DFQATT, SNEGSKA (reference sequence). CDR3 in amino acids: CSAPDSHQETQYF. The CDR3 coding sequence is TGCAGTGCCCCCGACAGCCACCAAGAGACCCAGTACTTC.

The V call is TRBV5-1, the J call TRBJ2-7; a possible D gene is TRBD2 (6 bases). V was shortened by 1 base and J by 5 bases, with 10 bases between the two germline ends. CDR1 is SGHRS and CDR2 is YFSETQ in the germline V gene. The CDR3 is 13 residues long. CDR3 amino acids: CASSLPGSDEQYF. The CDR3 region has the DNA TGCGCCAGCAGCTTGCCCGGGAGCGACGAGCAGTACTTC.

This sequence joins TRBV9 and TRBJ2-7; D is possibly TRBD1 (6 bases). Germline CDR1 and CDR2: SGDLS and YYNGEE. The CDR3 sequence is 14 residues long. CDR3 in DNA: TGTGCTAGAGTCCCGGGACAAATAACCTACGAGCAGTACTTC. Translating gives CARVPGQITYEQYF. The full variable domain, its missing parts supplied by reference TRBV9 and TRBJ2-7, is DSGVTQTPKHLITATGQRVTLRCSPRSGDLSVYWYQQSLDQGLQFLIQYYNGEERAKGNILERFSAQQFPDLHSELNLSSLELGDSALYFCARVPGQITYEQYFGPGTRLTVT.

This clonotype has a handful of counts. This sequence joins TRBV7-6 and TRBJ2-7; unclear D gene. Trimming left V 3 bases short and J 2 bases short, with 8 bases between. Germline loops: CDR1 SGHVS, CDR2 FNYEAQ. CDR3 length: 13 residues. The CDR3 loop reads CASSFGQTYEQYF. DNA of the CDR3: TGTGCCAGCAGCTTTGGGCAGACCTACGAGCAGTACTTC.

The V gene is TRBV5-1, the J gene TRBJ2-1; 10 positions agree with TRBD2. Germline CDR1 SGHRS, CDR2 YFSETQ. V lost 4 bases and J lost 8; bases outside the gene matches: 9. This CDR3 spans 15 amino acids. The CDR3 region has the DNA TGCGCCAGCAGCGTCACCGGGACTAGCGAGCATGAGCAGTTCTTC. Its translation is CASSVTGTSEHEQFF.

The chain carries TRBV5-1 and TRBJ2-2, with D unclear. The CDR3 contains 12 residues. Trimming cost V 3 bases and J 6 bases, with 6 bases left between them. Germline-derived CDR1 and CDR2 are SGHRS and YFSETQ. The CDR3 loop is CASSSGSGELFF. CDR3 DNA sequence: TGCGCCAGCAGCTCCGGTTCCGGGGAGCTGTTTTTT.